This T cell receptor (beta chain) was identified in a study of tumor-infiltrating lymphocytes in primary liver carcinoma. On the study more broadly: All patients, whether men or women, fell within 30 to 69 years of age. The study obtained roughly 3.5 to 7.13 million productive TCRbeta reads per sample, similar across tissue types.

The template, approximately 500 ng total RNA, yielded TCR beta cDNA made with a constant-region primer. Three rounds of nested multiplex PCR with slightly modified ARM-PCR produced TCR beta libraries. The first two PCR rounds used TRBV1-TRBV30 forward primers with a C-beta reverse primer, around 10 cycles each. TCRdb re-derived calls from the multiplex PCR reads in MiXCR, one entry per CDR3 protein. The repertoire holds more than 70,000 distinct CDR3 sequences, with 69% as singletons. General study results and limits: Blood fell significantly below tumors in its top-250-clone fraction (p = 0.039). Less overlap was seen in tumor-adjacent and tumor-blood pairs than in tumor region pairs.

Without any cell sorting, roughly 20-30 mg of bulk tissue yielded co-extracted RNA and DNA. CDR3 length: 13 residues. V was cut by 7 bases and J by 5 bases, with 17 bases left in between. Germline V gene lookup returns CDR1 SQVTM and CDR2 ANQGSEA. Of note for this clonotype: What it binds is not known.

The chain combines TRBV29-1 with TRBJ1-1, with D uncertain. This clonotype was sampled from a man aged 35 to 55 with primary liver carcinoma and hepatitis B virus infection. The source material was tumor-adjacent normal liver tissue. Here the CDR3 reads CSAQNQKNTEAFF. CDR3 in DNA: TGCAGCGCTCAGAACCAGAAGAATACTGAAGCTTTCTTT.